The 2 T cell receptor beta chains presented below share a single source sample, sequenced in a study of glioma-infiltrating T cells. TCR alpha and beta CDR3 regions were amplified from RNA using iRepertoire nested multiplex PCR. TCRdb reprocessed the multiplex PCR reads via MiXCR and lists one record per CDR3 protein. Counted here are roughly 190,000 distinct CDR3 sequences, roughly 32% occurring once; the ten biggest clones make up 20% to 25%. The sample taken for sequencing was glioma tissue, nonneoplastic brain tissue, or PBMCs (not recorded which). Every receptor here comes from a human donor with low-grade glioma or glioblastoma, undergoing nonglioma brain surgery, or in good health (not recorded which).

This clonotype was observed many times. The chain has TRBV20-1 and TRBJ2-7; weak D call: TRBD1 (8 bases). With 3 bases removed from V and 6 bases from J, the gap between germline ends came to 15 bases. Germline V gene data show CDR1 as DFQATT and CDR2 as SNEGSKA (reference sequence). The CDR3 contains 13 residues. CDR3 sequence (DNA): TGCAGTGCTAGGGGACAGGCGGGGGTCGAGCAGTACTTC. It yields the protein CSARGQAGVEQYF.

The chain joins TRBV7-7 to TRBJ2-3; no clear D. The germline V gene encodes CDR1 SSHAT and CDR2 FNYEAQ (reference sequence). There are 13 residues in the CDR3. The CDR3 DNA sequence: TGTGCAAGAAGACTCGAAATGACAGATACGCAGTATTTT. Amino acids: CARRLEMTDTQYF.